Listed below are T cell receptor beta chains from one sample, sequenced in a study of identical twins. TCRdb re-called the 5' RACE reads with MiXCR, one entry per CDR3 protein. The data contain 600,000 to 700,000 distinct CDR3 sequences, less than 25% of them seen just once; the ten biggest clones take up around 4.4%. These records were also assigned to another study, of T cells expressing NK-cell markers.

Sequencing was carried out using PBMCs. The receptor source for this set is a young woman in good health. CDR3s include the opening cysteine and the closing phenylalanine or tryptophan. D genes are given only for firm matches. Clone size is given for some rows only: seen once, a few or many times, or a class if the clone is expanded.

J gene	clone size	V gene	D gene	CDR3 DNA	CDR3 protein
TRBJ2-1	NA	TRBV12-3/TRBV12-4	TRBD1	TGTGCCAGCAGTCTAGGACAGGGGGCAGGCAATGAGCAGTTCTTC	CASSLGQGAGNEQFF
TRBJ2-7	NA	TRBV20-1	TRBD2	TGCAGTGCCTACCTGCCGGGACTAGCGGGGGGGAGCTCCTACGAGCAGTACTTC	CSAYLPGLAGGSSYEQYF
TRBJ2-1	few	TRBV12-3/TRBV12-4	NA	TGTGCCAGCAGTTTGGGCCAGGGTGACTACGGGGAGCAGTTCTTC	CASSLGQGDYGEQFF
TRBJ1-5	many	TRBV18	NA	TGTGCCAGCAGCCCCCAGGGGAGCAATCAGCCCCAGCATTTT	CASSPQGSNQPQHF
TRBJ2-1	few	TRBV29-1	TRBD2	TGCAGCGTTGGAGCGGGACTAGCGTATTACAATGAGCAGTTCTTC	CSVGAGLAYYNEQFF
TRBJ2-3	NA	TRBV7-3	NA	TGTGCCAGCAGCCGTAACGCGGGGCAAGATACGCAGTATTTT	CASSRNAGQDTQYF
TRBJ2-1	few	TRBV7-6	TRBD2	TGTGCCAGCAGCTTTGAAACTAGCGGGAGAAGTAATGAGCAGTTCTTC	CASSFETSGRSNEQFF
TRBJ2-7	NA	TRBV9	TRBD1	TGTGCCAGCTGCAGTACCGGGACAGGGAAATACGAGCAGTACTTC	CASCSTGTGKYEQYF
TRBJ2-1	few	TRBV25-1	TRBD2	TGTGCCAGCAGTGATTCTCGGGCCGGACTAGCGATCTTCAATGAGCAGTTCTTC	CASSDSRAGLAIFNEQFF
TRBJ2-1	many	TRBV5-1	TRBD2	TGCGCCAGCAGCGGAACTAGCGGCAACTACAATGAGCAGTTCTTC	CASSGTSGNYNEQFF
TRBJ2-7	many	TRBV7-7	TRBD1	TGTGCCAGCAGCGCGAGACAGGGTGGTGTGCAGTACTTC	CASSARQGGVQYF
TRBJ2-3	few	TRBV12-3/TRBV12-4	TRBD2	TGTGCCAGCAGCAACCATCAGCGGGAGACTGATACGCAGTATTTT	CASSNHQRETDTQYF
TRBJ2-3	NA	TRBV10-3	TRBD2	TGTGCCATCAGTGAGTGGGCTAGCGGGGCCACAGATACGCAGTATTTT	CAISEWASGATDTQYF
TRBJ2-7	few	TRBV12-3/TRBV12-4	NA	TGTGCCAGCAGTTTCGGTGCGCATGGCGAGCAGTACTTC	CASSFGAHGEQYF
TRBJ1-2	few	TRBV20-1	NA	TGCAGTGCTAGAACGGGGCACGATGGCTACACCTTC	CSARTGHDGYTF
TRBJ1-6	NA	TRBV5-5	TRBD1	TGTGCCAGCAGCTTTCGGGACAGGCGCTATAATTCACCCCTCCACTTT	CASSFRDRRYNSPLHF
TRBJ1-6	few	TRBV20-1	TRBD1	TGCAGTGCTAAGGCAGGGGGCTATAATTCACCCCTCCACTTT	CSAKAGGYNSPLHF
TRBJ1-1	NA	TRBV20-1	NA	TGCAGTGTGGCACAGGGAGACACTGAAGCTTTCTTT	CSVAQGDTEAFF
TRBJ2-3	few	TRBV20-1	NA	TGCAGTGCTAGAGATTCGGCTAGTATGACCGCGGATACGCAGTATTTT	CSARDSASMTADTQYF
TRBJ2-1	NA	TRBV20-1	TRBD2	TGCAGTGCGGTACTAGCGGGAAGACTTGAGCAGTTCTTC	CSAVLAGRLEQFF
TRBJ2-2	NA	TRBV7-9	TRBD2	TGTGCCAGCAGCTCGGGACTAGCATTCACCGGGGAGCTGTTTTTT	CASSSGLAFTGELFF
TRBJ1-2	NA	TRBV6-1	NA	TGTGCCAGCACGAGGACATCTTTCTATGGCTACACCTTC	CASTRTSFYGYTF
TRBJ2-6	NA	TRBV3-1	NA	TGTGCCAGCAGCCAAGATTGGGGCTCTGGGGCCAACGTCCTGACTTTC	CASSQDWGSGANVLTF
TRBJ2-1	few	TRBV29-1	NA	TGCAGCGTTGAAGGCCGACCGGGGAAGGCTAGCGAGAGGAGGCAGTTCTTC	CSVEGRPGKASERRQFF
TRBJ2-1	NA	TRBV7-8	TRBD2	TGTGCCAGCAAGTTTAGCGGGGGGCCGAACAATGAGCAGTTCTTC	CASKFSGGPNNEQFF
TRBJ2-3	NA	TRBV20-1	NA	TGCAGTGCCAGCCGGGACGGGACGACAGATACGCAGTATTTT	CSASRDGTTDTQYF
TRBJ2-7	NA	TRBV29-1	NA	TGCAGCGTCATGGACAGAGATTTATACGAGCAGTACTTC	CSVMDRDLYEQYF
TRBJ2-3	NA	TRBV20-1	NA	TGCAGTGCCTGGGCTTCGACAACAGATACGCAGTATTTT	CSAWASTTDTQYF
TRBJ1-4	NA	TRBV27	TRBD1	TGTGCCAGCAGGAGGACAGGGACTAATGAAAAACTGTTTTTT	CASRRTGTNEKLFF
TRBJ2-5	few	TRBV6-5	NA	TGTGCCAGCAGTTACCCCTCGGGGTATCGCGAGACCCAGTACTTC	CASSYPSGYRETQYF
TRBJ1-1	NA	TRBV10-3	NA	TGTGCCATCTTAGGCAGCTCGAACACTGAAGCTTTCTTT	CAILGSSNTEAFF
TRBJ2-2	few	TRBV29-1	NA	TGCAGCGTAGGAAGTAGCTGGACCCGGGGGGAGCTGTTTTTT	CSVGSSWTRGELFF
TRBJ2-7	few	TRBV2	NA	TGTGCCAGTCGGACGAGAGAGCCCTACGAGCAGTACTTC	CASRTREPYEQYF
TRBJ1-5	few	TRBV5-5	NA	TGTGCCAGCAGCTTTTCCTCGGGCAATCAGCCCCAGCATTTT	CASSFSSGNQPQHF
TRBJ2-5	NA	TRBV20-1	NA	TGCAGTGCTAGAGATGACTATGCGCAAGAGACCCAGTACTTC	CSARDDYAQETQYF
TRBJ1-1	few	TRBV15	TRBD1	TGTGCCACCTCCTTGGGACAGGGGACTGAAGCTTTCTTT	CATSLGQGTEAFF
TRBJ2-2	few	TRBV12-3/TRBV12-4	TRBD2	TGTGCCAGCAGCCTGACTAGCGCGGTCACCGGGGAGCTGTTTTTT	CASSLTSAVTGELFF
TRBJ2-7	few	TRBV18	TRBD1	TGTGCCAGCTCGTCCGGGACAGTCCTCTCCTACGAGCAGTACTTC	CASSSGTVLSYEQYF
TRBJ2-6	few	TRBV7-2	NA	TGTGCCAGCAGCTTAGAGCCTGGGGCCAACGTCCTGACTTTC	CASSLEPGANVLTF
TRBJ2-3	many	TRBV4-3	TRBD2	TGCGCCAGCAGCCCCGACCTAGCGGGAGCTACAGATACGCAGTATTTT	CASSPDLAGATDTQYF
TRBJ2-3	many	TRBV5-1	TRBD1	TGCGCCAGCAGCTTGACGCGACAGGGTACCACAGATACGCAGTATTTT	CASSLTRQGTTDTQYF
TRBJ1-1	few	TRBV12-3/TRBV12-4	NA	TGTGCCAGTTCTGGGACACCTCCGAGGTTAGCTTTCTTT	CASSGTPPRLAFF
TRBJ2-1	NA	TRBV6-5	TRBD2	TGTGCCAGCAGATTAGCGGGAGCCTCCTACAATGAGCAGTTCTTC	CASRLAGASYNEQFF
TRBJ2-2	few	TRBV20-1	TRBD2	TGCAGTGCTAGAGTCGCGGGGGGGGAGGGGACCGGGGAGCTGTTTTTT	CSARVAGGEGTGELFF